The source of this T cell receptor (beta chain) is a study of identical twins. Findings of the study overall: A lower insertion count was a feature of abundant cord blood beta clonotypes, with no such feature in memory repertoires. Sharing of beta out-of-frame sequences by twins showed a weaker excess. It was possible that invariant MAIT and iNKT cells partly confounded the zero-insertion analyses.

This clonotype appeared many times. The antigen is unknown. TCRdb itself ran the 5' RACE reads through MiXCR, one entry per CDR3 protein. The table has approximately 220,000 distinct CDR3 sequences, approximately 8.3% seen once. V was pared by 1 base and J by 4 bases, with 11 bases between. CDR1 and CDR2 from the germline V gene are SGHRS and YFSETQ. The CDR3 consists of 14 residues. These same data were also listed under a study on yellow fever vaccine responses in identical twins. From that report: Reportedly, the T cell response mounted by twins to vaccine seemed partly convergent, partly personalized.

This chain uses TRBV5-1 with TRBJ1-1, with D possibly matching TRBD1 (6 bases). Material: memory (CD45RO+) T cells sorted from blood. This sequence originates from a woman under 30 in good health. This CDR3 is CASSLQGMGTEAFF. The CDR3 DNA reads TGCGCCAGCAGCTTGCAGGGGATGGGCACTGAAGCTTTCTTT.